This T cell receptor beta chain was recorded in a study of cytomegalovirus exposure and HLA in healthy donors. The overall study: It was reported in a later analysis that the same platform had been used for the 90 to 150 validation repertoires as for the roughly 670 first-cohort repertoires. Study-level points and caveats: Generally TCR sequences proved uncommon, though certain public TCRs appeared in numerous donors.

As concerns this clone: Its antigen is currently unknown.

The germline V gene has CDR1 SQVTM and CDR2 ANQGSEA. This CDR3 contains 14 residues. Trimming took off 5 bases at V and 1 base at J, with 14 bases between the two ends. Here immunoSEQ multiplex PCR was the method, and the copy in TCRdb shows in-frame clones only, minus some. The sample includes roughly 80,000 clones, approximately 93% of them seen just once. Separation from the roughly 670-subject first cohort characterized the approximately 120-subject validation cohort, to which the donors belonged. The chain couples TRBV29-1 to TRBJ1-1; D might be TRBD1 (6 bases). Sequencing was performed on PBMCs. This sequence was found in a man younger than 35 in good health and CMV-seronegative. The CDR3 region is CSVTGQLQNTEAFF. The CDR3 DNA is TGCAGCGTTACCGGACAGCTACAGAACACTGAAGCTTTCTTT.